These T cell receptor beta chains were read from a single sample in a study of cytomegalovirus exposure and HLA in healthy donors. Here immunoSEQ multiplex PCR was the method, and the copy in TCRdb shows in-frame clones only, minus some. Of 150,000 to 200,000 clones in the sample, around 75% are singletons; the top ten hold approximately 2.9%. The material sequenced was PBMCs. All receptors derive from a male donor in good health and CMV-seronegative. CDR3s include the opening cysteine and the closing phenylalanine or tryptophan. A D gene is named only where the DNA matches it firmly. For some rows the clone size is stated as once, few or many, or as a class when expanded; others skip it.

>TRBV15|NA|TRBJ2-3|NA
TGTGCCACCAGCAGAGGAGGTCCGACAGATACGCAGTATTTT
CATSRGGPTDTQYF
>TRBV6-6|NA|TRBJ2-3|NA
TGTGCCAGCAGGCCCGAGGGGGTGAGATCAGATACGCAGTATTTT
CASRPEGVRSDTQYF
>TRBV5-1|NA|TRBJ2-3|NA
TGCGCCAGCAGCTTGGCCGATACAGGGTTCACAGATACGCAGTATTTT
CASSLADTGFTDTQYF
>TRBV5-1|NA|TRBJ2-5|TRBD2
TGCGCCAGCAGCTTGGTACTAGCGGATACCACCCAGTACTTC
CASSLVLADTTQYF
>TRBV11-3|NA|TRBJ2-1|TRBD2
TGTGCCAGCAGCTCCGGACTAGCGGGAGGAAACAATGAGCAGTTCTTC
CASSSGLAGGNNEQFF
>TRBV18|few|TRBJ2-6|TRBD1
TGTGCCAGCTCCCCGACAGGGAGCTCTGGGGCCAACGTCCTGACTTTC
CASSPTGSSGANVLTF
>TRBV6-6|NA|TRBJ2-3|NA
TGTGCCAGCAGTTCCCGGGACAACACAGATACGCAGTATTTT
CASSSRDNTDTQYF
>TRBV10-3|once|TRBJ2-1|NA
TGTGCCATCGGGGCAGGAGGGACGCTGTTCTTC
CAIGAGGTLFF
>TRBV5-1|NA|TRBJ1-1|NA
TGCGCCAGCAGCTTTACCTCTCCAGAAAGACTAATGAACACTGAAGCTTTCTTT
CASSFTSPERLMNTEAFF
>TRBV7-3|NA|TRBJ1-6|TRBD1
TGTGCCAGCAGCCCGACAGGGGGCTGGAATTCACCCCTCCACTTT
CASSPTGGWNSPLHF
>TRBV5-1|few|TRBJ2-6|TRBD2
TGCGCCAGCACCCTCGACCCGGCGGGAGGGCCAACTGGGGCCAACGTCCTGACTTTC
CASTLDPAGGPTGANVLTF
>TRBV30|NA|TRBJ1-1|NA
TGTGCCTGGACAGGGGTCACTGAAGCTTTCTTT
CAWTGVTEAFF
>TRBV6-1|NA|TRBJ1-1|TRBD1
TGTGCCAGCAGCCAAGACAGGGGAATCGAGACTGAAGCTTTCTTT
CASSQDRGIETEAFF
>TRBV2|NA|TRBJ2-1|TRBD2
TGTGCCAGCATTTCGGGACTAGCGGGAAGGCACAATGAGCAGTTCTTC
CASISGLAGRHNEQFF
>TRBV6-1|NA|TRBJ2-7|NA
TGTGCCAGCAGTGTTCTCTCCTACGAGCAGTACTTC
CASSVLSYEQYF
>TRBV19|NA|TRBJ1-5|TRBD1
TGTGCCAGTAGAAGACAGGGCCCCAATCAGCCCCAGCATTTT
CASRRQGPNQPQHF
>TRBV28|NA|TRBJ2-1|NA
TGTGCCAGCTCTCCGAGGGGGACTATACGTGAGCAGTTCTTC
CASSPRGTIREQFF
>TRBV5-6|NA|TRBJ2-5|NA
TGTGCCAGCAGCTTGGTACAAGAGACCCAGTACTTC
CASSLVQETQYF
>TRBV7-2|NA|TRBJ2-7|NA
TGTGCCAGCAGCTTATCCAGGGTCGAGCAGTACTTC
CASSLSRVEQYF
>TRBV5-1|NA|TRBJ1-1|TRBD1
TGCGCCAGCAGCTTGACAGGGGCCACTGAAGCTTTCTTT
CASSLTGATEAFF
>TRBV28|few|TRBJ1-6|NA
TGTGCCACCAACGATCAGACGGGTTCACCCCTCCACTTT
CATNDQTGSPLHF
>TRBV10-1|NA|TRBJ1-5|NA
TGCGCCAGCAGGGGGCTCGCCAGGATTGAGAATCAGCCCCAGCATTTT
CASRGLARIENQPQHF
>TRBV19|NA|TRBJ1-2|NA
TGTGCCAGTAGTCGGGTTAACTATGGCTACACCTTC
CASSRVNYGYTF
>TRBV5-1|NA|TRBJ2-5|NA
TGCGCCAGCCGGAGGGGCCCCGCTGAACAAGAGGCCCAGTACTTC
CASRRGPAEQEAQYF
>TRBV5-6|NA|TRBJ1-1|NA
TGTGCCAGCAGTCAATCGGACACTGAAGCTTTCTTT
CASSQSDTEAFF
>TRBV30|NA|TRBJ1-5|TRBD1
TGTGCCTGGAGTGTACACGGGACAGGGAATCAGCCCCAGCATTTT
CAWSVHGTGNQPQHF
>TRBV14|NA|TRBJ2-6|TRBD1
TGTGCCAGCAGCTTCACGACAGGGTCCGGCGAGCTCTCTGGGGCCAACGTCCTGACTTTC
CASSFTTGSGELSGANVLTF
>TRBV6-5|NA|TRBJ1-1|NA
TGTGCCAGCAGTCTACTCGGGACACCAGCTTTCTTT
CASSLLGTPAFF
>TRBV18|once|TRBJ2-5|NA
TGTGCCAGCTCACCTCAGGGGTACCAAGAGACCCAGTACTTC
CASSPQGYQETQYF
>TRBV11-3|NA|TRBJ2-1|TRBD2
TGTGCCAGCAGCTTAGGGACTAGCGGAGACAATGAGCAGTTCTTC
CASSLGTSGDNEQFF
>TRBV4-1|NA|TRBJ2-7|TRBD1
TGCGCCAGCAGCCAAGAGCCCCTAGTGACAGGGGGCTACGAGCAGTACTTC
CASSQEPLVTGGYEQYF